The clone carrying this T cell receptor beta chain was seen at least ten times. The antigen is not known. The source material, RNA transcripts, was used to amplify TCR beta CDR3 regions. A set of HTBI primers served as the primers for a first-round RT-PCR of the TCR CDR3. TCRdb re-analysed the multiplex PCR reads in MiXCR, keeping a single row per CDR3 protein. Here the sample spans some 550,000 distinct CDR3 sequences, around 20% being singletons. This entry is derived from a study of T cells in Graves' hyperthyroidism and ophthalmopathy. Study-wide findings and caveats: Expanded thyroid clonotypes (above 0.001) were mostly also found in blood.

Germline values: CDR1 LGHDT, CDR2 YNNKEL (reference sequence). V was pared by 4 bases and J by 4 bases, with 6 bases of the junction left unmatched. The CDR3 runs 15 residues. An absence of ophthalmopathy progression within 18 months meant stable Graves' hyperthyroidism. The source material was blood. This clonotype originated in a man younger than 35 with Graves' hyperthyroidism. V usage is TRBV3-1 and J usage is TRBJ1-1, with 10 positions matching TRBD1. In DNA, the CDR3 is TGTGCCAGCAGCCGGGGACAGGGGATAATCACTGAAGCTTTCTTT. Translating gives CASSRGQGIITEAFF.